This passage covers 18 T cell receptor beta chains from one sample sequenced in a study of CD8 T cells in ankylosing spondylitis. TCRdb itself ran the 5' RACE reads through MiXCR, one entry per CDR3 protein. The sample has fewer than 500,000 distinct CDR3 sequences, 25% to 30% seen once. Their target antigens are unknown. Broader study findings: Blood of patients with ankylosing spondylitis appeared to be characterized by a TCR beta motif of eight highly homologous variants.

The sample taken for sequencing was blood, either unsorted or a sorted T cell fraction (not recorded which). The source is a male donor with ankylosing spondylitis.

This rearrangement joins TRBV18 to TRBJ1-1; a weak D match, TRBD1 (5 bases). Trimming removed 6 bases at V and 5 bases at J, with 19 bases between. The length of the CDR3 is 15 residues. Germline CDR1 KGHSH, CDR2 LQKENI. This CDR3 reads CASSPTGTHGTEAFF. CDR3 bases: TGTGCCAGCTCGCCGACCGGGACCCATGGGACTGAAGCTTTCTTT.

This clonotype was picked up a small number of times. The V call is TRBV9, the J call TRBJ2-3; weak D call: TRBD2 (5 bases). The V gene's germline CDR1 is SGDLS and CDR2 YYNGEE. The CDR3 consists of 14 residues. Trimming left V 2 bases short and J 2 bases short, with 9 bases between. The CDR3 DNA reads as TGTGCCAGCAGCGTGACTATACTCACAGATACGCAGTATTTT. Protein sequence: CASSVTILTDTQYF.

This clonotype has a handful of counts. V gene TRBV10-1 combines with J gene TRBJ2-7, with 8 bases that match TRBD1. Germline V lookup: CDR1 WNHNN, CDR2 SYGVQD (reference sequence). J gave up 8 bases and V 4 bases, and 7 bases lay outside the gene matches. The CDR3 length is 13 residues. CDR3 sequence reads: CASSVDREGKQYF. The CDR3 bases are TGCGCCAGCAGTGTGGACAGGGAAGGGAAGCAGTACTTC.

This clonotype has a handful of counts. The V call is TRBV29-1, the J call TRBJ1-5, with a tentative D call TRBD1 (5 bases). The CDR3 loop spans 13 amino acids. Germline V CDR1 and CDR2: SQVTM, ANQGSEA. Trimming took 6 bases from V and 7 from J, leaving 16 bases between them. The CDR3 sequence is CSVDGGRDQPQHF. CDR3 nucleotide sequence: TGCAGCGTAGACGGTGGCAGGGACCAGCCCCAGCATTTT.

The chain combines TRBV12-3 or TRBV12-4 with TRBJ2-3, with D possibly TRBD1 on 8 matching bases. Trimming took 10 bases from V and 3 from J, leaving 17 bases between them. The CDR3 spans 14 residues. Here the CDR3 reads CATTGGGRTDTQYF. The CDR3 nucleotides are TGTGCCACCACAGGGGGGGGAAGAACAGATACGCAGTATTTT.

This chain connects TRBV7-9 to TRBJ2-7; tentatively, D is TRBD2 (5 bases). There are 17 residues in the CDR3. V dropped 0 bases and J dropped 6 bases, with 21 bases sitting between them. Germline V lookup: CDR1 SEHNR, CDR2 FQNEAQ (reference sequence). For the CDR3, the DNA is TGTGCCAGCAGCTTAGCCCAAACAGCCTGGAGGAAGGGCGAGCAGTACTTC. Its protein is CASSLAQTAWRKGEQYF.

There are a few counts of this clonotype. This chain connects TRBV20-1 to TRBJ2-7; either TRBD1 or TRBD2 may supply D (5 bases each). The CDR3 covers 16 residues. V was shortened by 2 bases and J by 6 bases, with 23 bases between the two germline ends. CDR1 and CDR2 from the germline V gene are DFQATT and SNEGSKA (reference sequence). The CDR3 DNA reads TGCAGTGCTAGACCTCTTCCTGGGACGAGGGCTCTCGAGCAGTACTTC. The encoded protein is CSARPLPGTRALEQYF.

This clonotype came up a few times. V and J are TRBV24-1 and TRBJ2-7, with 12 bases fitting TRBD2. The V gene end was trimmed by 8 bases and the J gene end by 6 bases; junction bases not matched to a gene: 1. The CDR3 contains 12 residues. Germline V CDR1 and CDR2: KGHDR, SFDVKD. CDR3 loop: CATKTSGSEQYV. CDR3 sequence (DNA): TGTGCCACCAAGACTAGCGGGAGCGAGCAGTACGTC.

This clonotype showed up just a few times. The chain couples TRBV2 to TRBJ2-5, with 7 bases lining up with TRBD2. The V and J ends lost 4 bases and 5 bases, in that order; junction bases with no gene match: 4. This CDR3 is 13 amino acids long. Germline V gene sequence: CDR1 SNHLY, CDR2 FYNNEI. CDR3 amino acids: CASSVGSGETQYF. The CDR3 bases are TGTGCCAGCAGTGTCGGTAGCGGGGAGACCCAGTACTTC.

This clonotype showed up just a few times. The chain carries TRBV11-2 and TRBJ2-3, with D maybe TRBD1 (5 bases). The CDR3 is 15 residues long. From germline, CDR1 is SGHAT and CDR2 FQNNGV. Trimming shortened V by 6 bases and J by 2 bases, and 15 bases separated the two germline ends. CDR3 coding DNA: TGTGCCAGCAGTTACCGACAGCTAAACACAGATACGCAGTATTTT. Translated: CASSYRQLNTDTQYF. Variable domain in full (rest from reference TRBV11-2 and TRBJ2-3): EAGVAQSPRYKIIEKRQSVAFWCNPISGHATLYWYQQILGQGPKLLIQFQNNGVVDDSQLPKDRFSAERLKGVDSTLKIQPAKLEDSAVYLCASSYRQLNTDTQYFGPGTRLTVL.

A few counts support this clonotype. The V gene is TRBV20-1, the J gene TRBJ1-5, with 8 positions matching TRBD1. The CDR3 loop spans 15 amino acids. Germline CDR1 and CDR2: DFQATT and SNEGSKA (reference sequence). The ends lost 1 base at V and 7 bases at J; junction bases unmatched: 9. The CDR3 is CSARAPQGEVQPQHF. CDR3 bases: TGCAGTGCTAGAGCCCCACAGGGGGAAGTCCAGCCCCAGCATTTT.

There are a few counts of this clonotype. J is TRBJ1-1 and V is TRBV29-1; D remains unclear. The CDR3 has 13 amino acids. Trimming pared 3 bases from V and 2 bases from J, leaving 10 bases between. In germline, CDR1 is SQVTM, CDR2 ANQGSEA. In DNA, the CDR3 is TGCAGCGTTGATGAATTAGGTAACACTGAAGCTTTCTTT. It is translated as CSVDELGNTEAFF. Variable domain in full (rest from reference TRBV29-1 and TRBJ1-1): SAVISQKPSRDICQRGTSLTIQCQVDSQVTMMFWYRQQPGQSLTLIATANQGSEATYESGFVIDKFPISRPNLTFSTLTVSNMSPEDSSIYLCSVDELGNTEAFFGQGTRLTVV.

This clonotype has only a few counts. The chain carries TRBV15 and TRBJ1-2; D unclear. Germline values: CDR1 LNHNV, CDR2 YYDKDF (reference sequence). Trimming took off 0 bases at V and 6 bases at J, with 20 bases between the two ends. This CDR3 comprises 17 residues. The chain's CDR3 is CATSRDKSVISSDGYTF. The CDR3 nucleotides are TGTGCCACCAGCAGAGATAAATCGGTTATTTCGAGCGATGGCTACACCTTC.

This clonotype was observed a few times. The chain is built from TRBV29-1 and TRBJ2-2; the D is unclear. With 5 bases removed from V and 0 bases from J, the gap between germline ends came to 10 bases. The CDR3 spans 14 residues. CDR1 is SQVTM and CDR2 is ANQGSEA in the germline V gene. For the CDR3, the DNA is TGCAGCGTTCTACCATACGCGAACACCGGGGAGCTGTTTTTT. Translation: CSVLPYANTGELFF.

The chain carries TRBV12-3 or TRBV12-4 and TRBJ2-7; D might be TRBD1 (6 bases). Trimming stripped 6 bases from V and 1 base from J, with 13 bases between. CDR3 length: 14 residues. CDR3 sequence reads: CASRRQELSYEQYF. CDR3 DNA: TGTGCCAGCAGGAGACAGGAACTATCCTACGAGCAGTACTTC.

This clonotype was seen a handful of times. The chain employs TRBV5-1 and TRBJ2-3, with TRBD2 identical over 11 bases. CDR1 and CDR2 (germline): SGHRS, YFSETQ. The junction had 9 bases not matched to a gene; V was cut back by 4 bases and J by 5 bases. The CDR3 runs 16 residues. This chain's CDR3 is CASSPDRLAGRDTQYF. The CDR3 nucleotides read TGCGCCAGCAGCCCAGATCGACTAGCGGGACGAGATACGCAGTATTTT.

The chain joins TRBV5-1 to TRBJ2-1, with D perhaps TRBD1 or TRBD2 (5 bases each). CDR1 SGHRS and CDR2 YFSETQ come from the germline V gene. CDR3 length equals 16 residues. V dropped 4 bases and J dropped 3 bases, with 17 bases sitting between them. The chain's CDR3 is CASSSSGTSNYNEQFF. In DNA form, the CDR3 reads TGCGCCAGCAGCAGCTCCGGGACCTCGAACTACAATGAGCAGTTCTTC. The full variable domain, completed using reference TRBV5-1 and TRBJ2-1, is KAGVTQTPRYLIKTRGQQVTLSCSPISGHRSVSWYQQTPGQGLQFLFEYFSETQRNKGNFPGRFSGRQFSNSRSEMNVSTLELGDSALYLCASSSSGTSNYNEQFFGPGTRLTVL.

This clonotype was picked up a small number of times. This chain links TRBV15 with TRBJ2-7; unclear D gene. Trimming cost V 4 bases and J 6 bases, with 10 bases left between them. The CDR3 length is 12 residues. Germline-derived CDR1 and CDR2 are LNHNV and YYDKDF (reference sequence). This CDR3 is CATSIDSGEQYF. DNA of the CDR3: TGTGCCACCAGCATAGATTCGGGCGAGCAGTACTTC.